This T cell receptor beta chain was observed in a study of blood T cell repertoires in COVID-19. Study-wide context: The analysed material was cDNA or gDNA that came from T cells, B-cell-depleted T cells, or PBMCs.

Profiled with immunoSEQ multiplex PCR; TCRdb holds only in-frame clones, not every one. Found here are over 300,000 clones, nearly 90% of them singletons; the top ten hold around 7%. On this clone itself: This sample also contains other DNA sequences that code for the same CDR3.

In germline, CDR1 is MNHEY, CDR2 SMNVEV (reference sequence). CDR3 length: 12 amino acids. V was pared by 4 bases and J by 6 bases, with 6 bases between. The chain joins TRBV27 to TRBJ1-4; tentative D call: TRBD1 (5 bases). The clonotype was recovered from a man younger than 35 with active or convalescent COVID-19. Material: peripheral blood. DNA of the CDR3: TGTGCCAGCAGTTCCAGGGATGAAAAACTGTTTTTT. It is translated as CASSSRDEKLFF.